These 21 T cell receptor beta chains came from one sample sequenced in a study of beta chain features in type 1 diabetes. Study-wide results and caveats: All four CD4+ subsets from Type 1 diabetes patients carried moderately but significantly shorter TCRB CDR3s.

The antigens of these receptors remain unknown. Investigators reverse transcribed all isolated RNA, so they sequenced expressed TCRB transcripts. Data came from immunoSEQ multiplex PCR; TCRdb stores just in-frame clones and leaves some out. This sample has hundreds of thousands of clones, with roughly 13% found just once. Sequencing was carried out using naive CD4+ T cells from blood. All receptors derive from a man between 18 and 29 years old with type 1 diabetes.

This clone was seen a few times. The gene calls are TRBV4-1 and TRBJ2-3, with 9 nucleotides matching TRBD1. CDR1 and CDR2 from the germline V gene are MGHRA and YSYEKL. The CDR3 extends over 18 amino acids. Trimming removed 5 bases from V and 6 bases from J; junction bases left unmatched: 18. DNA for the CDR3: TGCGCCAGCAGCGAAACCCCTCAACAGGGGGCTGTCATGGATACGCAGTATTTT. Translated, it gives CASSETPQQGAVMDTQYF.

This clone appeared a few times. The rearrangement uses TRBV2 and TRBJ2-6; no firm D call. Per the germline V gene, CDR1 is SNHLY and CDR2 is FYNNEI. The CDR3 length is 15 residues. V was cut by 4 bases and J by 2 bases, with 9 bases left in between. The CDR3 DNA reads TGTGCCAGCAGTGTGGATGGTGCTGGGGCCAACGTCCTGACTTTC. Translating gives CASSVDGAGANVLTF.

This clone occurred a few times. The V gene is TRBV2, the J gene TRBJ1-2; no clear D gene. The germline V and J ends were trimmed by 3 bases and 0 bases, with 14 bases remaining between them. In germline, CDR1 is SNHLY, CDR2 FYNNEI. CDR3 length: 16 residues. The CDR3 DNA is TGTGCCAGCAGTGAGGGTTACCCCGGATCTAACTATGGCTACACCTTC. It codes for CASSEGYPGSNYGYTF.

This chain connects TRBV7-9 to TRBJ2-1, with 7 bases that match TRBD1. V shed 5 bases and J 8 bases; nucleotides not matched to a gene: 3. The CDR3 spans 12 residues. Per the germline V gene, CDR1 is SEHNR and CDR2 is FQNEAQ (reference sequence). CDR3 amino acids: CASSRQGYEQFF. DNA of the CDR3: TGTGCCAGCAGCAGACAGGGTTATGAGCAGTTCTTC.

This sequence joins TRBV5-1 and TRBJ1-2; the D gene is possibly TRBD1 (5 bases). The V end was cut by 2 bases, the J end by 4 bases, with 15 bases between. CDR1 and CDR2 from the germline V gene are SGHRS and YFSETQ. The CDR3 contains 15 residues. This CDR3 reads CASSFSGGKSYGYTF. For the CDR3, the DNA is TGCGCCAGCAGCTTCTCCGGGGGGAAGAGCTATGGCTACACCTTC.

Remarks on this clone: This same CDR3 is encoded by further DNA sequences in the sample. For the CDR3, the DNA is TGCGCCAGCAGCTTAGATAGCTCCTACAATGAGCAGTTCTTC. It yields the protein CASSLDSSYNEQFF. The V call is TRBV5-1, the J call TRBJ2-1; no firm D call. Trimming left V 2 bases short and J 0 bases short, with 6 bases between. Germline CDR1 reads SGHRS; CDR2 reads YFSETQ. The CDR3 consists of 14 residues.

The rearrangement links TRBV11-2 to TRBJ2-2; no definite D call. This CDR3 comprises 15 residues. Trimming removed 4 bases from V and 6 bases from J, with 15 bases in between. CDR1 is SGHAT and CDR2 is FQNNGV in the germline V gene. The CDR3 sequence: CASSSIGAPPGELFF. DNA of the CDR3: TGTGCCAGCAGCTCTATCGGAGCCCCACCCGGGGAGCTGTTTTTT.

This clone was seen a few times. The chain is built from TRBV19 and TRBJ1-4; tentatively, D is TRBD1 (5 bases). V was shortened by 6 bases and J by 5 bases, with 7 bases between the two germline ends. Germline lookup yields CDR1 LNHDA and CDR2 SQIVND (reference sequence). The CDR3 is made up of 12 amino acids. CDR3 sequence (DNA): TGTGCCAGTAGGCGACAGAATGAAAAACTGTTTTTT. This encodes CASRRQNEKLFF.

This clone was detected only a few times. CDR3 DNA: TGTGCCAGCAGCTTTACCCAGGGGAGGATATTGGAGGAGACCCAGTACTTC. It translates to CASSFTQGRILEETQYF. V is TRBV7-9 and J is TRBJ2-5; D possibly uses TRBD1 or TRBD2 (6 bases each). V was clipped by 3 bases and J by 5 bases, with 22 bases between them. CDR3 length equals 17 residues. The germline CDR1 and CDR2 sequences are SEHNR and FQNEAQ (reference sequence).

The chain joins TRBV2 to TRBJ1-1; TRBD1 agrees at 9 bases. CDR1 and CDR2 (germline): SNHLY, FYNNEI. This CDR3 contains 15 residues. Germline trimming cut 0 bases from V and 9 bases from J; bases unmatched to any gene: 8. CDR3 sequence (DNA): TGTGCCAGCAGTGAAGCTCCGGGACAGGGCGTCAAAGCTTTCTTT. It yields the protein CASSEAPGQGVKAFF.

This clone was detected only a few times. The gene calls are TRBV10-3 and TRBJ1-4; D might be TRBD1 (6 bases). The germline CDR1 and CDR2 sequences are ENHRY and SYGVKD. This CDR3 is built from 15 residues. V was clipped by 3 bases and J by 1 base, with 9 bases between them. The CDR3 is CAISDSTGTNEKLFF. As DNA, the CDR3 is TGTGCCATCAGTGACTCGACAGGAACTAATGAAAAACTGTTTTTT.

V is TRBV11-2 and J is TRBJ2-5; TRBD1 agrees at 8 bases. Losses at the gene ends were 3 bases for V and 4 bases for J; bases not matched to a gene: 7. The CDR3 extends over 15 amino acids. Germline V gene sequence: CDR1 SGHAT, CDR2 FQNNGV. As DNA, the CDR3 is TGTGCCAGCAGCTTTGGACAGGGTTTTGGAGAGACCCAGTACTTC. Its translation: CASSFGQGFGETQYF. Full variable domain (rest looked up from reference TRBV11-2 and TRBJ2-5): EAGVAQSPRYKIIEKRQSVAFWCNPISGHATLYWYQQILGQGPKLLIQFQNNGVVDDSQLPKDRFSAERLKGVDSTLKIQPAKLEDSAVYLCASSFGQGFGETQYFGPGTRLLVL.

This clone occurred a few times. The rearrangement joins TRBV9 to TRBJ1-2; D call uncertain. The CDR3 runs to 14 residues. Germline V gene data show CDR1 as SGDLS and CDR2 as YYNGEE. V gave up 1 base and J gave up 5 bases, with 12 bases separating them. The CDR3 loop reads CASSVSARGYGYTF. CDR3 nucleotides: TGTGCCAGCAGCGTATCGGCCCGAGGGTATGGCTACACCTTC.

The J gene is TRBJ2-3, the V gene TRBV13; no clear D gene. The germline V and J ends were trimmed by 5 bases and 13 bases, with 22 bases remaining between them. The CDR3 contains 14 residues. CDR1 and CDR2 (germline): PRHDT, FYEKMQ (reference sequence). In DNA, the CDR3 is TGTGCCAGCAGCCAAAGATCGAACCTAAATTGGGAGTATTTT. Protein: CASSQRSNLNWEYF.

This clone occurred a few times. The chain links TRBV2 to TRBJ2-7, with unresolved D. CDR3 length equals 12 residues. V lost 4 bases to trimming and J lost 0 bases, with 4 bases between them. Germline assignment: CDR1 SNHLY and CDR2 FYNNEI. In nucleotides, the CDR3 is TGTGCCAGCAGTGCGGACTCCTACGAGCAGTACTTC. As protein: CASSADSYEQYF.

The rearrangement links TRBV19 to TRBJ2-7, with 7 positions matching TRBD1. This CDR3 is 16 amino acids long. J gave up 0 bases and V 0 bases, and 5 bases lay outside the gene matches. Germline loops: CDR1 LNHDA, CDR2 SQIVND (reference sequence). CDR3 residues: CASSIELGDSSYEQYF. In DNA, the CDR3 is TGTGCCAGTAGTATAGAGTTAGGGGACAGCTCCTACGAGCAGTACTTC.

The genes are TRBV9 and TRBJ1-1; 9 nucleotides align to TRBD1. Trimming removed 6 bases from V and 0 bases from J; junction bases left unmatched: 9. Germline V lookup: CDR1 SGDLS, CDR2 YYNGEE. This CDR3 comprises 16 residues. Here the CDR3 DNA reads TGTGCCAGCAACACAGGGGGCGCGGGGATGAACACTGAAGCTTTCTTT. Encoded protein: CASNTGGAGMNTEAFF.

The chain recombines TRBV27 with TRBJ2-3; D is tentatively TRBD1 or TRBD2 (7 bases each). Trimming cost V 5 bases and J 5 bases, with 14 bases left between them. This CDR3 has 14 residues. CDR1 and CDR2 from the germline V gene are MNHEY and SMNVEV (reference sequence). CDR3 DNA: TGTGCCAGCAGTAAGACAGGGAGGGAAGATACGCAGTATTTT. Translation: CASSKTGREDTQYF.

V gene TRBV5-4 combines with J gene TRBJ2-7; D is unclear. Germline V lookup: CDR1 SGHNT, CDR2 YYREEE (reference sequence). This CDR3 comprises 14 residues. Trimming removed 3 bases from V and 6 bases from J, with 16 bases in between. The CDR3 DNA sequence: TGTGCCAGCAGCTCCGACAATACGCTAGTCGAGCAGTACTTC. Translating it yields CASSSDNTLVEQYF.

This CDR3 reads CASSNRGVLGQYF. The CDR3 coding sequence is TGTGCCAGCAGTAACAGGGGAGTCCTAGGGCAGTACTTC. The J gene is TRBJ2-7, the V gene TRBV25-1; 7 nucleotides match TRBD1. CDR1 is MGHDK, CDR2 SYGVNS, per germline. Trimming at V came to 5 bases and at J to 9 bases, leaving 10 bases not matched to a gene. The CDR3 is made up of 13 amino acids.

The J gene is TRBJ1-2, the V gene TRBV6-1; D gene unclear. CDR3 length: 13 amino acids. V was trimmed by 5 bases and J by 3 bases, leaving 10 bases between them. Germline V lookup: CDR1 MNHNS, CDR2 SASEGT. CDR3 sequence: CASSYDGHYGYTF. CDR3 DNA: TGTGCCAGCAGTTATGACGGACACTATGGCTACACCTTC.